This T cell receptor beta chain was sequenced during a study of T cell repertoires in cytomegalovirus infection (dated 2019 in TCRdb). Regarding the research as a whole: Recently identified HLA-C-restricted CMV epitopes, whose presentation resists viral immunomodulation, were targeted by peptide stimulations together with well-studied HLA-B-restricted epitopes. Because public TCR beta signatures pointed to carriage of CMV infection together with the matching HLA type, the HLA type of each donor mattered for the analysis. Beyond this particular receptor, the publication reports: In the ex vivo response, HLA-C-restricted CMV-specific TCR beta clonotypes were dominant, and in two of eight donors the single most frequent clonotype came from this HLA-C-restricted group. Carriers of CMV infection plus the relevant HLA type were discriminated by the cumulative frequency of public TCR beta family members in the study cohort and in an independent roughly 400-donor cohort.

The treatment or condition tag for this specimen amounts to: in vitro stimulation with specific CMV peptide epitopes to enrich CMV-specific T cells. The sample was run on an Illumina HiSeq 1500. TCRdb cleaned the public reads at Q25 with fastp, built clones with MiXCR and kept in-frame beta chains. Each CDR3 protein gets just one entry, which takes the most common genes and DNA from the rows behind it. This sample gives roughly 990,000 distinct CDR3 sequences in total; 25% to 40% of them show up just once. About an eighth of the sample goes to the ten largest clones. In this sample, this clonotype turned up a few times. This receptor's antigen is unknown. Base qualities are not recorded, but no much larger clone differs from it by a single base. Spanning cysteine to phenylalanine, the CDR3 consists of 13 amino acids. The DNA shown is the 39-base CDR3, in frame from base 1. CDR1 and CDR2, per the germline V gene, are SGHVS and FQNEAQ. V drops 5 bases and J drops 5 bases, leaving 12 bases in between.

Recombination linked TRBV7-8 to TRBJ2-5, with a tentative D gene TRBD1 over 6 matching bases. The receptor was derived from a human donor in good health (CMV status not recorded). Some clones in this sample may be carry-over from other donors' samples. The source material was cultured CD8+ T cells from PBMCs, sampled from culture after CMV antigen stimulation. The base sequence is TGTGCCAGCAGCCCCCAGGGGTTGGAGACCCAGTACTTC. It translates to CASSPQGLETQYF.